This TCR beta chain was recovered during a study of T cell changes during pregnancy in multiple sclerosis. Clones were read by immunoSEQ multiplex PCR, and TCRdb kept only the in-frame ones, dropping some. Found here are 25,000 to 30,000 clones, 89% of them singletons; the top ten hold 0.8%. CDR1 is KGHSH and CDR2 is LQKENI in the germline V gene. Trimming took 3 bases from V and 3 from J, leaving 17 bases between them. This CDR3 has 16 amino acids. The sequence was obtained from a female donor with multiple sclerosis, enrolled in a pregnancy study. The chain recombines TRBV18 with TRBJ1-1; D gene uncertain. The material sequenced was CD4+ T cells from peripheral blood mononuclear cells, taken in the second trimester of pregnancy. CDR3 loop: CASSPIWRVRDTEAFF. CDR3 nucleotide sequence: TGTGCCAGCTCACCCATTTGGAGGGTAAGGGACACTGAAGCTTTCTTT.